Presented here are 23 T cell receptor beta chains from one specimen sequenced in a study of technical replicates of blood from a few donors. Method: immunoSEQ multiplex PCR; TCRdb's copy keeps in-frame clones and lacks some. The sample lists 45,000 to 60,000 clones, roughly 90% occurring once. The source material was PBMCs. These receptors originate from a human donor in good health. Some clones in this sample may be carry-over from other donors' samples.

The V and J genes are TRBV2 and TRBJ1-2, with a weak D call TRBD1 (5 bases). The CDR3 runs to 14 residues. Germline values: CDR1 SNHLY, CDR2 FYNNEI. V was cut by 3 bases and J by 4 bases, with 12 bases left in between. CDR3 region: CASSDRGLPYGYTF. In DNA, the CDR3 is TGTGCCAGCAGTGATAGGGGATTACCCTATGGCTACACCTTC.

This clone was observed a few times. This sequence joins TRBV6-5 and TRBJ2-1; 8 nucleotides agree with TRBD1. This CDR3 region has 14 residues. V dropped 2 bases and J dropped 6; count of bases not matched to a gene: 3. Germline CDR1 is MNHEY and CDR2 is SVGAGI. In nucleotides, the CDR3 is TGTGCCAGCAGTTACAGGCAGGGGGCCAATGAGCAGTTCTTC. It codes for CASSYRQGANEQFF.

This chain joins TRBV18 and TRBJ2-2; maybe TRBD2 (5 bases). Germline V gene data show CDR1 as KGHSH and CDR2 as LQKENI. This CDR3 comprises 13 residues. V gave up 6 bases and J gave up 1 base, with 6 bases separating them. The CDR3 sequence is CASSRGNTGELFF. The CDR3 DNA reads TGTGCCAGCTCTCGGGGGAACACCGGGGAGCTGTTTTTT.

This clone occurred once. This chain links TRBV19 with TRBJ1-5; the D gene is possibly TRBD1 (5 bases). The CDR3 sequence is 12 residues long. The V end lost 9 bases, the J end lost 4 bases, and 10 bases lay between the germline ends. Germline assignment: CDR1 LNHDA and CDR2 SQIVND (reference sequence). CDR3 region: CASQGLNQPQHF. CDR3 nucleotide sequence: TGTGCCAGCCAGGGCCTAAATCAGCCCCAGCATTTT.

This clone was recorded once. The chain is built from TRBV5-5 and TRBJ1-3; D uncertain. The CDR3 loop spans 11 amino acids. Trimming shortened V by 4 bases and J by 4 bases, and 3 bases separated the two germline ends. Germline lookup yields CDR1 SGHKS and CDR2 YYEKEE (reference sequence). CDR3 sequence reads: CASSSGNTIYF. The CDR3 DNA follows: TGTGCCAGCAGCAGCGGAAACACCATATATTTT. Looking up the rest from reference TRBV5-5 and TRBJ1-3 gives the full variable domain: DAGVTQSPTHLIKTRGQQVTLRCSPISGHKSVSWYQQVLGQGPQFIFQYYEKEERGRGNFPDRFSARQFPNYSSELNVNALLLGDSALYLCASSSGNTIYFGEGSWLTVV.

A note on this clone: One junction end disagrees with the germline gene, perhaps due to a read error. The chain couples TRBV6-1 to TRBJ2-7, with D perhaps TRBD2 (5 bases). CDR1 is MNHNS, CDR2 SASEGT, per germline. This CDR3 spans 14 amino acids. CDR3: CASSEGLLSYEQYF. CDR3 coding DNA: TGTGCCAGCAGCGAAGGACTTCTCTCCTACGAGCAGTACTTC.

The chain couples TRBV27 to TRBJ2-7; no definite D call. V was cut by 0 bases and J by 6 bases, with 9 bases left in between. CDR1 MNHEY and CDR2 SMNVEV come from the germline V gene (reference sequence). CDR3 length equals 13 residues. The CDR3 nucleotides read TGTGCCAGCAGTTTATCAAGAGCGCGCGAGCAGTACTTC. Residues: CASSLSRAREQYF.

The gene calls are TRBV5-5 and TRBJ1-1, with TRBD1 matching over 10 bases. Germline CDR1 reads SGHKS; CDR2 reads YYEKEE (reference sequence). CDR3 length: 15 residues. The V segment lost 1 base and the J segment 5 bases; nucleotides outside the gene matches: 5. The DNA for the CDR3 is TGTGCCAGCAGCTTGAGACAGGGGGCGCAGACTGAAGCTTTCTTT. Amino acid sequence: CASSLRQGAQTEAFF.

The chain has TRBV6-6 and TRBJ1-2, with TRBD1 as a possible D gene (6 bases). Trimming removed 0 bases from V and 8 bases from J, with 19 bases in between. Germline V gene data show CDR1 as MNHNY and CDR2 as SVGAGI (reference sequence). The CDR3 consists of 16 residues. The CDR3 protein is CASSYSAGASSGGYTF. The CDR3 DNA reads as TGTGCCAGCAGTTACTCGGCGGGGGCGTCCTCGGGCGGCTACACCTTC.

The V and J genes are TRBV30 and TRBJ1-2, with unresolved D. The CDR3 contains 12 residues. Trimming pared 2 bases from V and 2 bases from J, leaving 6 bases between. The V gene's germline CDR1 is GTSNPN and CDR2 SVGIG (reference sequence). The DNA of the CDR3 is TGTGCCTGGAGTTCGGGGAACTATGGCTACACCTTC. The encoded protein is CAWSSGNYGYTF. Looking up the rest from reference TRBV30 and TRBJ1-2 gives the full variable domain: SQTIHQWPATLVQPVGSPLSLECTVEGTSNPNLYWYRQAAGRGLQLLFYSVGIGQISSEVPQNLSASRPQDRQFILSSKKLLLSDSGFYLCAWSSGNYGYTFGSGTRLTVV.

The V gene is TRBV9, the J gene TRBJ1-1, with D unresolved. The germline V and J ends were trimmed by 1 base and 0 bases, with 4 bases remaining between them. The CDR3 runs 13 residues. Germline lookup yields CDR1 SGDLS and CDR2 YYNGEE. The CDR3 nucleotides read TGTGCCAGCAGCGTATTCGTGAACACTGAAGCTTTCTTT. It specifies CASSVFVNTEAFF.

The V gene is TRBV27, the J gene TRBJ1-5; 7 nucleotides line up with TRBD1. Germline assignment: CDR1 MNHEY and CDR2 SMNVEV (reference sequence). Trimming took 5 bases from V and 7 from J; bases not matched to a gene: 11. The CDR3 sequence is 15 residues long. CDR3 amino acids: CASSPRDRAKQPQHF. The DNA of the CDR3 is TGTGCCAGCAGTCCGCGCGACAGGGCCAAACAGCCCCAGCATTTT.

The chain couples TRBV6-1 to TRBJ1-1; D is uncertain. The CDR3 consists of 14 residues. The germline V and J ends were trimmed by 3 bases and 3 bases, with 11 bases remaining between them. In germline, CDR1 is MNHNS, CDR2 SASEGT. The CDR3 reads CASSEMTYYTEAFF. CDR3 nucleotides: TGTGCCAGCAGTGAGATGACTTATTACACTGAAGCTTTCTTT.

The V gene is TRBV4-2, the J gene TRBJ2-5; 11 nucleotides align to TRBD1. The CDR3 runs to 17 residues. Germline assignment: CDR1 LGHNA and CDR2 YNFKEQ. V lost 3 bases and J lost 0; bases outside the gene matches: 6. The CDR3 loop is CASSQDGQGANQETQYF. The CDR3 region has the DNA TGTGCCAGCAGCCAGGACGGACAGGGGGCAAACCAAGAGACCCAGTACTTC.

The chain uses TRBV2 and TRBJ1-2; D may be TRBD1 (6 bases). Germline V lookup: CDR1 SNHLY, CDR2 FYNNEI. Trimming took off 6 bases at V and 2 bases at J, with 10 bases between the two ends. This CDR3 has 13 residues. The CDR3 protein is CASSRGPNYGYTF. In nucleotides, the CDR3 is TGTGCCAGCAGCAGGGGACCGAACTATGGCTACACCTTC. Based on the CDR3 plus reference TRBV2 and TRBJ1-2, the full variable domain is EPEVTQTPSHQVTQMGQEVILRCVPISNHLYFYWYRQILGQKVEFLVSFYNNEISEKSEIFDDQFSVERPDGSNFTLKIRSTKLEDSAMYFCASSRGPNYGYTFGSGTRLTVV.

V usage is TRBV10-3 and J usage is TRBJ1-3; no firm D call. V was pared by 2 bases and J by 8 bases, with 13 bases between. This CDR3 comprises 14 residues. Germline loops: CDR1 ENHRY, CDR2 SYGVKD. CDR3 amino acids: CAISEANSPDTIYF. Written as DNA, the CDR3 is TGTGCCATCAGTGAGGCTAACTCCCCGGACACCATATATTTT.

This sequence joins TRBV2 and TRBJ1-5; tentative D call: TRBD1 (5 bases). The CDR3 sequence is 14 residues long. Trimming cost V 1 base and J 9 bases, with 13 bases left between them. Germline-derived CDR1 and CDR2 are SNHLY and FYNNEI. CDR3 in DNA: TGTGCCAGCAGTGAAGGTCACAGCGGGGCGCCCCAGCATTTT. Translation gives CASSEGHSGAPQHF.

This chain links TRBV4-1 with TRBJ2-3, with 11 bases fitting TRBD2. The V segment lost 2 bases and the J segment 4 bases; nucleotides outside the gene matches: 5. Germline values: CDR1 MGHRA, CDR2 YSYEKL. There are 16 residues in the CDR3. CDR3 DNA sequence: TGCGCCAGCAGCCAACAACTAGCGGGAGCGGCAGATACGCAGTATTTT. It translates to CASSQQLAGAADTQYF.

The chain is built from TRBV15 and TRBJ1-1, with TRBD1 matching 8 bases. CDR1 LNHNV and CDR2 YYDKDF come from the germline V gene (reference sequence). Trimming at V came to 3 bases and at J to 2 bases, leaving 5 bases not matched to a gene. The CDR3 extends over 15 amino acids. CDR3 bases: TGTGCCACCAGCAGTTGGGACAGGCCTAACACTGAAGCTTTCTTT. Translation gives CATSSWDRPNTEAFF.

The rearrangement joins TRBV5-1 to TRBJ1-1, with D possibly being TRBD1 (5 bases). The CDR3 spans 13 residues. V lost 3 bases, J lost 3 bases, and 9 bases lay in between. Per the germline V gene, CDR1 is SGHRS and CDR2 is YFSETQ. CDR3: CASSSRVDTEAFF. The CDR3 DNA reads as TGCGCCAGCAGCTCCAGGGTTGACACTGAAGCTTTCTTT.

The chain joins TRBV7-9 to TRBJ2-3, with D possibly matching TRBD1 (6 bases). The CDR3 is 12 amino acids. With 5 bases removed from V and 7 bases from J, the gap between germline ends came to 10 bases. In germline, CDR1 is SEHNR, CDR2 FQNEAQ (reference sequence). CDR3 DNA: TGTGCCAGCAGCACTACAGGGAATACGCAGTATTTT. Its translation is CASSTTGNTQYF.

This clone was observed a single time. This chain joins TRBV9 and TRBJ2-3; weak D call: TRBD2 (6 bases). The ends were cut back, 0 bases at V and 1 base at J, with 9 bases in the middle. The CDR3 length is 15 residues. Germline loops: CDR1 SGDLS, CDR2 YYNGEE. The CDR3 DNA reads TGTGCCAGCAGCGTAGCGGGGGACCGCACAGATACGCAGTATTTT. Protein: CASSVAGDRTDTQYF. The full variable domain, in which reference TRBV9 and TRBJ2-3 provide the parts outside the CDR3, is DSGVTQTPKHLITATGQRVTLRCSPRSGDLSVYWYQQSLDQGLQFLIQYYNGEERAKGNILERFSAQQFPDLHSELNLSSLELGDSALYFCASSVAGDRTDTQYFGPGTRLTVL.

The CDR3 DNA reads as TGTGCCAGCAGCCGATTAGGGGGCGCAGGGCGATTGGGCGAGCAGTACTTC. This encodes CASSRLGGAGRLGEQYF. The chain links TRBV7-6 to TRBJ2-7, with 7 nucleotides matching TRBD1. The CDR3 has 17 amino acids. Trimming took 5 bases from V and 6 from J; bases not matched to a gene: 19. The germline V gene has CDR1 SGHVS and CDR2 FNYEAQ.